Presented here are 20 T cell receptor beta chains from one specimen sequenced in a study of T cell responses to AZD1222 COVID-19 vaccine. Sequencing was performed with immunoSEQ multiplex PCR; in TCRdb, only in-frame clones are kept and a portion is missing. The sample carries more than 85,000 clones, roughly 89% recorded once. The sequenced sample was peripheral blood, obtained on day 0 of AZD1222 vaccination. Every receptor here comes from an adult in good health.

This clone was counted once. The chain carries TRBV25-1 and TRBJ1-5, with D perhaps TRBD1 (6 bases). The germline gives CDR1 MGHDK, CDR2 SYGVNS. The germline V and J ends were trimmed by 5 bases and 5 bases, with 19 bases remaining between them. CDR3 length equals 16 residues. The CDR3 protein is CASSSASGGGHQPQHF. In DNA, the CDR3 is TGTGCCAGCAGTTCCGCGAGTGGGGGGGGCCATCAGCCCCAGCATTTT.

The CDR3, as DNA: TGTGCCAGTAGTATAGTAAGGTCCGGCAATCAGCCCCAGCATTTT. As protein: CASSIVRSGNQPQHF. The chain links TRBV19 to TRBJ1-5; D ambiguous. CDR3 length: 15 residues. From germline, CDR1 is LNHDA and CDR2 SQIVND (reference sequence). V was trimmed by 1 base and J by 2 bases, leaving 9 bases between them.

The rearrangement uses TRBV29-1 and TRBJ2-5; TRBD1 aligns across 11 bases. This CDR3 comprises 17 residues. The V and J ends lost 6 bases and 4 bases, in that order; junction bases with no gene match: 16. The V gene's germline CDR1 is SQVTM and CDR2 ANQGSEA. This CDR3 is CSVNYRDRGGESETQYF. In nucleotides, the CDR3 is TGCAGCGTCAACTACCGGGACAGGGGGGGTGAGTCAGAGACCCAGTACTTC.

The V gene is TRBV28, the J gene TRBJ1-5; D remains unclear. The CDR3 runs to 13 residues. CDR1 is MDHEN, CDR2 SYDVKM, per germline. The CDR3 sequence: CAARTGRVQPQHF. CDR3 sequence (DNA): TGTGCAGCCAGGACCGGGCGAGTTCAGCCCCAGCATTTT.

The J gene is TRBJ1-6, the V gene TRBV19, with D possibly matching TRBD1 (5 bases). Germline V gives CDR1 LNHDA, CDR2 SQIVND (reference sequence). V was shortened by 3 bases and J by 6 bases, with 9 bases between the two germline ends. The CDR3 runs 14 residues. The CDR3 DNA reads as TGTGCCAGTAGTATCTGGGACCTTAATTCACCCCTCCACTTT. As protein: CASSIWDLNSPLHF.

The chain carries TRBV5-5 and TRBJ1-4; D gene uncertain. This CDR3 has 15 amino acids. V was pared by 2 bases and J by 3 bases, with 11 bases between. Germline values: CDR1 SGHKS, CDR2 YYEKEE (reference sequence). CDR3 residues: CASSFTALANEKLFF. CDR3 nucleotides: TGTGCCAGCAGCTTTACTGCACTAGCTAATGAAAAACTGTTTTTT.

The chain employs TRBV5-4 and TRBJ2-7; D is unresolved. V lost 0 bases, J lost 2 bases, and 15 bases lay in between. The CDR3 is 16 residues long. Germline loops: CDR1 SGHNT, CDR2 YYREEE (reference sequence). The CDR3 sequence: CASSLDPRQATYEQYF. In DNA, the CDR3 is TGTGCCAGCAGCTTGGATCCCAGGCAGGCTACCTACGAGCAGTACTTC. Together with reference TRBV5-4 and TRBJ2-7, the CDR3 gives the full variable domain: ETGVTQSPTHLIKTRGQQVTLRCSSQSGHNTVSWYQQALGQGPQFIFQYYREEENGRGNFPPRFSGLQFPNYSSELNVNALELDDSALYLCASSLDPRQATYEQYFGPGTRLTVT.

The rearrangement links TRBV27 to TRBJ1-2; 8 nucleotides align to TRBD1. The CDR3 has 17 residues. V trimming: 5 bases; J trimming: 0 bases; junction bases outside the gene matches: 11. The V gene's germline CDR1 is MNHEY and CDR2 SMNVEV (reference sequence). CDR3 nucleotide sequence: TGTGCCAGCAGTAAGTACTCAGGGGGCGAAGCTAACTATGGCTACACCTTC. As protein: CASSKYSGGEANYGYTF.

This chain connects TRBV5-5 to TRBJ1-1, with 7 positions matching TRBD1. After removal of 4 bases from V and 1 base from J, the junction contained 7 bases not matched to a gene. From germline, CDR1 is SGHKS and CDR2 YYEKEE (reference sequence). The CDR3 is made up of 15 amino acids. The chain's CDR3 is CASSVDRVGNTEAFF. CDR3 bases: TGTGCCAGCAGCGTTGACAGGGTAGGGAACACTGAAGCTTTCTTT.

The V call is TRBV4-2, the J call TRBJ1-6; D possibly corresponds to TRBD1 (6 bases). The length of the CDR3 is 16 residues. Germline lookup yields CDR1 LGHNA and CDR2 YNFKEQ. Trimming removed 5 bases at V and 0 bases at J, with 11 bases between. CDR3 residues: CASSGGDSSYNSPLHF. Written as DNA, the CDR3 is TGTGCCAGCAGCGGGGGCGATAGCTCCTATAATTCACCCCTCCACTTT.

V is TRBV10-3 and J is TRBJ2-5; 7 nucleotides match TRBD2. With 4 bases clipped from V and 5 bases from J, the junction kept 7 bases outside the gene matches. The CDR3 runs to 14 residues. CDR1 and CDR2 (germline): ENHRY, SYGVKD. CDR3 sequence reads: CAISVSGGVETQYF. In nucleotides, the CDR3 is TGTGCCATCAGTGTTTCGGGGGGAGTGGAGACCCAGTACTTC.

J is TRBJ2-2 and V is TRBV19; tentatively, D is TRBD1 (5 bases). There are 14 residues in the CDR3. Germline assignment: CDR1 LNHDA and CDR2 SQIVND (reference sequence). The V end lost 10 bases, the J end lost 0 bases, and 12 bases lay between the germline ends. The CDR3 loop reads CATKWTTNTGELFF. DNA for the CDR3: TGTGCCACCAAGTGGACAACGAACACCGGGGAGCTGTTTTTT.

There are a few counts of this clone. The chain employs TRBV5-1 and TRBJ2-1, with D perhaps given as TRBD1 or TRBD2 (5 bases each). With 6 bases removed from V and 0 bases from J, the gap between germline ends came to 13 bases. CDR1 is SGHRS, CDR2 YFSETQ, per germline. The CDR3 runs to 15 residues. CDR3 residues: CASTLSGSSYNEQFF. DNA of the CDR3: TGCGCCAGCACCTTATCAGGGAGCTCCTACAATGAGCAGTTCTTC.

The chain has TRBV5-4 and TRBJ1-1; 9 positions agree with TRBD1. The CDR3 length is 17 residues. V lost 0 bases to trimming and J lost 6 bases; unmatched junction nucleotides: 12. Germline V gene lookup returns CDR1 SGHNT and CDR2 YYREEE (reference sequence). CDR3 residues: CASSLGGQGGWIPEAFF. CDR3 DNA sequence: TGTGCCAGCAGCTTGGGGGGACAGGGCGGTTGGATACCTGAAGCTTTCTTT.

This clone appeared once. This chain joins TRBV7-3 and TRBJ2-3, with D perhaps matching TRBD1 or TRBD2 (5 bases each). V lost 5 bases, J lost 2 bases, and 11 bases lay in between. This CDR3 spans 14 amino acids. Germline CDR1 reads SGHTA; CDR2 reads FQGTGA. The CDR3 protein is CASSSGHHTDTQYF. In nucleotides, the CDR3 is TGTGCCAGCAGCAGCGGACACCACACAGATACGCAGTATTTT. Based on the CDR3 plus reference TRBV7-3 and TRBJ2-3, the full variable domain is GAGVSQTPSNKVTEKGKYVELRCDPISGHTALYWYRQSLGQGPEFLIYFQGTGAADDSGLPNDRFFAVRPEGSVSTLKIQRTERGDSAVYLCASSSGHHTDTQYFGPGTRLTVL.

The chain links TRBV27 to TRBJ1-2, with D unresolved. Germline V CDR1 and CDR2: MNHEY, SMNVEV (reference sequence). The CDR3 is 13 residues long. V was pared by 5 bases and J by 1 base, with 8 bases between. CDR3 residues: CASSLHGNYGYTF. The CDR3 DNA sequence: TGTGCCAGCAGTCTTCATGGTAACTATGGCTACACCTTC.

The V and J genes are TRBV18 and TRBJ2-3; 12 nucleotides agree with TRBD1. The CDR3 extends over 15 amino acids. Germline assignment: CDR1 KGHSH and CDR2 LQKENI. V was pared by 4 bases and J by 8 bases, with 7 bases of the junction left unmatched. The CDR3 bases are TGTGCCAGCTCACAGGGACAGGGGGCCACTGTTACGCAGTATTTT. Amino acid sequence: CASSQGQGATVTQYF.

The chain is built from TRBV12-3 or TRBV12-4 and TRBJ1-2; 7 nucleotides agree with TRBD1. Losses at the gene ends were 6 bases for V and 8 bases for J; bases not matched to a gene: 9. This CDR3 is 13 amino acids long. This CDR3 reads CASSTNRGQGYTF. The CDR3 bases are TGTGCCAGCAGCACGAACAGGGGTCAGGGCTACACCTTC.

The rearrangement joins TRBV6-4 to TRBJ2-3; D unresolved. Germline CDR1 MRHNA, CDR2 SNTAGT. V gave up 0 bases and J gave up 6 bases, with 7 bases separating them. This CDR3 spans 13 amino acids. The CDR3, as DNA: TGTGCCAGCAGTGACTCGGCGGTGGATACGCAGTATTTT. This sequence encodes CASSDSAVDTQYF.

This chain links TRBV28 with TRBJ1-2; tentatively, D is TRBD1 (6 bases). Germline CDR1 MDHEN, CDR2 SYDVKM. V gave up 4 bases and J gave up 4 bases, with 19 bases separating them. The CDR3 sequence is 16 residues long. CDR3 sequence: CASSSPQGSGGYGYTF. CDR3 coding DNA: TGTGCCAGCAGTTCCCCCCAGGGGTCGGGGGGCTATGGCTACACCTTC.